The following is a TCR beta chain sequence with its context. Using its own MiXCR run on the 5' RACE reads, TCRdb lists one record per CDR3 protein. The table records under 300,000 distinct CDR3 sequences, about 17% of them present only once. The sample comes from a study of T-cell memory formation after mild COVID-19. Per the germline V gene, CDR1 is MNHEY and CDR2 is SVGAGI. V was clipped by 6 bases and J by 4 bases, with 6 bases between them. CDR3 length: 11 amino acids. This receptor was taken from a man younger than 30 who had mild COVID-19 (a few samples of this study predate the infection). Cell type and time point are not known. The sample comprised PBMCs or a T cell subset sorted from them (not recorded which). V gene TRBV6-5 combines with J gene TRBJ1-1; D is undetermined. The CDR3 DNA follows: TGTGCCAGCAGCAAAGGCACTGAAGCTTTCTTT. Protein product: CASSKGTEAFF.